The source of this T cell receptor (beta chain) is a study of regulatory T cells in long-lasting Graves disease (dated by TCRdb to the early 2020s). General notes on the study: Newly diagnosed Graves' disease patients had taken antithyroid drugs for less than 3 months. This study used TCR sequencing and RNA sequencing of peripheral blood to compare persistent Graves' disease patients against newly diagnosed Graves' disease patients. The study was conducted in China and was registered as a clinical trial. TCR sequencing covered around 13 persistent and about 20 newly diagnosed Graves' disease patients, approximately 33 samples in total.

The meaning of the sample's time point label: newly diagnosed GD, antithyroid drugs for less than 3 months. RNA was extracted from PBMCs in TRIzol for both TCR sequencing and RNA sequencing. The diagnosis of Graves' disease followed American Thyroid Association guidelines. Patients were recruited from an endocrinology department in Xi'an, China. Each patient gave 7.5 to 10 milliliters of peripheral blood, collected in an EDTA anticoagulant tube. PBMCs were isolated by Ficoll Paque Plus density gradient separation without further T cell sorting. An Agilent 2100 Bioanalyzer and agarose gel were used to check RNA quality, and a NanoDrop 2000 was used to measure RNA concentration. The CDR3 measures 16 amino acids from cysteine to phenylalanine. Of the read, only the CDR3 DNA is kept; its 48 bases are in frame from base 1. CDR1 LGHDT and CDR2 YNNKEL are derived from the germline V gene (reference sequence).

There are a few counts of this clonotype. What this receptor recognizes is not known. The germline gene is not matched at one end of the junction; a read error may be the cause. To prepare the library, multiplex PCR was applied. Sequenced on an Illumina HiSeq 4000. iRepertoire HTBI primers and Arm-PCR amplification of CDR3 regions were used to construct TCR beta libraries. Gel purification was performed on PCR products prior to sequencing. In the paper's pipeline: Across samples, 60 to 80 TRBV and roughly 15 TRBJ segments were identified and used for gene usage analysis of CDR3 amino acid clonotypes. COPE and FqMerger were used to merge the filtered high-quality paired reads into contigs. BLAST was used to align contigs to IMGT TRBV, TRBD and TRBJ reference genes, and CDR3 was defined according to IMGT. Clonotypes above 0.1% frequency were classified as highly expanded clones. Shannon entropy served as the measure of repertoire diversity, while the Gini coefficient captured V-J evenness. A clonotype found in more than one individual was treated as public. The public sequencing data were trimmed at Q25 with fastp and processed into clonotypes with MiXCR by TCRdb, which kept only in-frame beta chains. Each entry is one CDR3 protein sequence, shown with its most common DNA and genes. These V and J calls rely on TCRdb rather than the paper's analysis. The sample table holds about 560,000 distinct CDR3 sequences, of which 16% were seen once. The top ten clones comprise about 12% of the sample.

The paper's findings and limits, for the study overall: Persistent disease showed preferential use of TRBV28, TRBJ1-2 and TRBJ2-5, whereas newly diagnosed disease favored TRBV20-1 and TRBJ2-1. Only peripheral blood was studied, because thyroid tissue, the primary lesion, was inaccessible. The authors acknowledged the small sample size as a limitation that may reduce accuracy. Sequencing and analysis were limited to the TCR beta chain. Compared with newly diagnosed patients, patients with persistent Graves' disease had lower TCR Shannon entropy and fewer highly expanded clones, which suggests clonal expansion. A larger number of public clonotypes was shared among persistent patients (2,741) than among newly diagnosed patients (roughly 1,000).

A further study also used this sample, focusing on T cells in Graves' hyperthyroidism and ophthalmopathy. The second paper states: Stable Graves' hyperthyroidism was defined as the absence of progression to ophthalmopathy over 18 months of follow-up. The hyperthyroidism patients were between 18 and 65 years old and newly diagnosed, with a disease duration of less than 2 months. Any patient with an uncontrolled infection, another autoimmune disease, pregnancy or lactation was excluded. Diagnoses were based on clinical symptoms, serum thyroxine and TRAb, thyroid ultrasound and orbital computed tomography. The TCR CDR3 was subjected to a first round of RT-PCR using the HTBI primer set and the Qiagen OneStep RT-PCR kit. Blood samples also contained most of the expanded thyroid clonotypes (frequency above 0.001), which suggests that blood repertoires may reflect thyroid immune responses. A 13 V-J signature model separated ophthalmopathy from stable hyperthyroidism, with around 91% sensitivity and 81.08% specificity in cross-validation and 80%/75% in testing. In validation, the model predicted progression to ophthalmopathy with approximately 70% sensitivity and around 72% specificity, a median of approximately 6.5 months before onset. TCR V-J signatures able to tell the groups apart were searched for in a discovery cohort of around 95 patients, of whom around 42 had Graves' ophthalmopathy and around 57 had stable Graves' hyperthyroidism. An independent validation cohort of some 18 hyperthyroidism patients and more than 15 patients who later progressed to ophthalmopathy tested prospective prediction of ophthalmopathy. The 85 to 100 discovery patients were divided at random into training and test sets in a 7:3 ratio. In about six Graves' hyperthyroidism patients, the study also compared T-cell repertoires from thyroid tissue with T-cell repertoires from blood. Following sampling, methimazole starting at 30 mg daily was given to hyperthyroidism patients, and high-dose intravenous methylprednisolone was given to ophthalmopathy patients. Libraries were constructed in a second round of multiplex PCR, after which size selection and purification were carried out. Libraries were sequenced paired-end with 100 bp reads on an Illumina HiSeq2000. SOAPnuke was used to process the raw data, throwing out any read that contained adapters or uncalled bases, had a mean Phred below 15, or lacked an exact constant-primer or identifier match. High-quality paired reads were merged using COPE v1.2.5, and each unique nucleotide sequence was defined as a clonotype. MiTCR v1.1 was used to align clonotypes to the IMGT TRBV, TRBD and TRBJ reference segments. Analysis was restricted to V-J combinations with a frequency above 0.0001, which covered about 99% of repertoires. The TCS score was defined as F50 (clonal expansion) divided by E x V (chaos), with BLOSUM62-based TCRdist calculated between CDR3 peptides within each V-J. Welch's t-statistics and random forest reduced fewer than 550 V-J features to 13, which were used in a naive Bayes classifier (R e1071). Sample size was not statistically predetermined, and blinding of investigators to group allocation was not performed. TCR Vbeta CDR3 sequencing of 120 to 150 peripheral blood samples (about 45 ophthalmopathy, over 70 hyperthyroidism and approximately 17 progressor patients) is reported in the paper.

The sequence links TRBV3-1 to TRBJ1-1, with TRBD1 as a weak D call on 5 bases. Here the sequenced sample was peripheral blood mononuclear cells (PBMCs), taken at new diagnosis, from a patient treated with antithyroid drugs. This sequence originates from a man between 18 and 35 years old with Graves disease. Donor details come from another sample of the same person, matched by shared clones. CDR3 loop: CASSPLYFGANTETFF. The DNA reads TGTGCCAGCAGCCCGTTATACTTCGGGGCGAACACTGAAACTTTCTTT. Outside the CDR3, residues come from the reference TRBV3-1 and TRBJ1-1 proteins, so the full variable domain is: DTAVSQTPKYLVTQMGNDKSIKCEQNLGHDTMYWYKQDSKKFLKIMFSYNNKELIINETVPNRFSPKSPDKAHLNLHINSLELGDSAVYFCASSPLYFGANTETFFGQGTRLTVV.